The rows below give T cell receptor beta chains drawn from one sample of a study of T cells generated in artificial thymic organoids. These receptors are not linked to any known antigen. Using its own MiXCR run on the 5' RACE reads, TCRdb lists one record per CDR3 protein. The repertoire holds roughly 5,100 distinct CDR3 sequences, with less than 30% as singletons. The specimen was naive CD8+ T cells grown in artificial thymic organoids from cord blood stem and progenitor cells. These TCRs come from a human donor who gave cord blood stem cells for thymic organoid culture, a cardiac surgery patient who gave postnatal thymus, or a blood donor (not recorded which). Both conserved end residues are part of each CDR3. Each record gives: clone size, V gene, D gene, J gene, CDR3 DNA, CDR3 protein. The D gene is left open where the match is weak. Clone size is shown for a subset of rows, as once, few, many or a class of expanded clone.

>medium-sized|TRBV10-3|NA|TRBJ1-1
TGTGCCACCCGACAGTTGATGAACACTGAAGCTTTCTTT
CATRQLMNTEAFF
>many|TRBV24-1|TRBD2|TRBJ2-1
TGTGCCACCGGGACTAGCGGAGGCAATGAGCAGTTCTTC
CATGTSGGNEQFF
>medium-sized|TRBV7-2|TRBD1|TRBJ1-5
TGTGCCAGCAGCTTAGAGCAGGGGGGGCCCTATAGCAATCAGCCCCAGCATTTT
CASSLEQGGPYSNQPQHF
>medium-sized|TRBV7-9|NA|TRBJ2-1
TGTGCCAGCAGCTTAATGACTAGTGGTTACAATGAGCAGTTCTTC
CASSLMTSGYNEQFF
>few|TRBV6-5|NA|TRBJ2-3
TGTGCCAGCAGTTGGTCAGGCACAGATACGCAGTATTTT
CASSWSGTDTQYF
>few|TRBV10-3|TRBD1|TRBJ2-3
TGTGCCATCAGGAATCCGGGACAGCCAAGGTATTTT
CAIRNPGQPRYF
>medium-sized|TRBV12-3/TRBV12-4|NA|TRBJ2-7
TGTGCCAGCAGGGCCTTTCTAGGGAACGAGCAGTACTTC
CASRAFLGNEQYF
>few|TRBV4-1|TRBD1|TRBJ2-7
TGCGCCAGCAGCCTGTTGGACAGGCTATACGAGCAGTACTTC
CASSLLDRLYEQYF
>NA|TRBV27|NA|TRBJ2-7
TGTGCCAGCAGTTCGGGACCGTCGAAGGGCGAGCAGTACTTC
CASSSGPSKGEQYF
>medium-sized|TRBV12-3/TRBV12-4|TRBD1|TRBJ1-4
TGTGCCAGCACCGGGGGGGACAGCCTTAATGAAAAACTGTTTTTT
CASTGGDSLNEKLFF
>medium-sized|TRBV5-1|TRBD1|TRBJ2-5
TGCGCCAGCAGACAGGGGGCAGGGGAGACCCAGTACTTC
CASRQGAGETQYF